The clone carrying this TCR beta chain was seen only once. The method was immunoSEQ multiplex PCR; TCRdb's version includes in-frame clones alone and lacks a portion of them. The sample carries about 350,000 clones, 80% to 90% recorded once. V was cut by 0 bases and J by 8 bases, with 16 bases left in between. Germline values: CDR1 SGHTA, CDR2 FQGNSA. This CDR3 contains 16 residues. The entry originates in a study of Ad26.COV2.S vaccination and SARS-CoV-2 variants. Described treatment: roughly 20 received Ad26.COV2.S at low or high dose, single or two shots; several received placebo; per-sample allocation not given. Specimen acquisition occurred on day 63 following the initial vaccine or placebo injection.

The rearrangement joins TRBV7-2 to TRBJ1-4; TRBD1 is a possible D gene (6 bases). The receptor comes from a person aged 18-60 years who received the Ad26.COV2.S COVID-19 vaccine or a placebo. The material sequenced was peripheral blood, taken in a trial of Ad26.COV2.S vaccine versus placebo. DNA of the CDR3: TGTGCCAGCAGCTTAGCGTCTGGGGGCTTGGGAGAAAAACTGTTTTTT. Translated: CASSLASGGLGEKLFF. Complete variable domain (other parts from reference TRBV7-2 and TRBJ1-4): GAGVSQSPSNKVTEKGKDVELRCDPISGHTALYWYRQSLGQGLEFLIYFQGNSAPDKSGLPSDRFSAERTGGSVSTLTIQRTQQEDSAVYLCASSLASGGLGEKLFFGSGTQLSVL.